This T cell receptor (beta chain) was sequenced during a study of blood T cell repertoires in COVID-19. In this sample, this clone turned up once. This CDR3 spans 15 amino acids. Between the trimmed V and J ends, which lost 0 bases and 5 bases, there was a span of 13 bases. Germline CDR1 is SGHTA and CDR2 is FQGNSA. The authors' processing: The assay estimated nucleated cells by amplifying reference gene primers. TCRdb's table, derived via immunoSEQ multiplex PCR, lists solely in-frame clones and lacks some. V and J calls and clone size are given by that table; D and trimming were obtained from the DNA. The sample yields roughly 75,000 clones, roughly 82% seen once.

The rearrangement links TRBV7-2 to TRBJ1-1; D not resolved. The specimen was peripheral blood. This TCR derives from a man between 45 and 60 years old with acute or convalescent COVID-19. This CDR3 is CASSLAAGLGTEAFF. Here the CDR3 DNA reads TGTGCCAGCAGCTTAGCGGCGGGCTTAGGAACTGAAGCTTTCTTT.